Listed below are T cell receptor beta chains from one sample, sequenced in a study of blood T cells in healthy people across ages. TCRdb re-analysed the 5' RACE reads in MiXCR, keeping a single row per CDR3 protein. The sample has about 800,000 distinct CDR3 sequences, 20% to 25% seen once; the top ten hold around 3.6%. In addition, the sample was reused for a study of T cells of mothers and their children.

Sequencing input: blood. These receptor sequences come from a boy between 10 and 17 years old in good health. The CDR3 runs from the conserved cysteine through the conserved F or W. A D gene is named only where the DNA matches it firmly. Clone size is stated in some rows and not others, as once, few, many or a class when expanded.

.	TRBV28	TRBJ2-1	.	TGTGCCAGCAGATCCGGGACCTTAGTCTACAATGAGCAGTTCTTC	CASRSGTLVYNEQFF
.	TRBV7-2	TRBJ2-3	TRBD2	TGTGCCAGCAGCCAGGGAGCGGGAACTAGCACAGATACGCAGTATTTT	CASSQGAGTSTDTQYF
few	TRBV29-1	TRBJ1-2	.	TGCAGCGTTGAAGATGGGGAAGCTCCCTATGGCTACACCTTC	CSVEDGEAPYGYTF
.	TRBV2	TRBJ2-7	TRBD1	TGTGCCAGCAGTCCCCGGACAGGGGTCTCCTACGAGCGGTACTTC	CASSPRTGVSYERYF
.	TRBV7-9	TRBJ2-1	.	TGTGCCAGCAGCACCGGGACAATCAATGAGCAGTTCTTC	CASSTGTINEQFF
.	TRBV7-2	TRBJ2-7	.	TGTGCCAGAGGGACCTCCTACGAGCAGTACTTC	CARGTSYEQYF
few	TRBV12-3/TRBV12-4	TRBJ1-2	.	TGTGCCAGCAGTTTAGGCGACAGCGGATATGGCTACACCTTC	CASSLGDSGYGYTF
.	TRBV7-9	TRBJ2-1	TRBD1	TGTGCCAGCAGCCAACAGGACAGGGGTAGGAATGAGCAGTTCTTC	CASSQQDRGRNEQFF
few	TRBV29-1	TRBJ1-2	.	TGCAGCGTTGAGGCCAGGCCTAACTATGGCTACACCTTC	CSVEARPNYGYTF
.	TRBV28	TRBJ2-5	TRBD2	TGTGCCAGCAGTGGCGCCCGGACTAGCGGGGAGACCCAGTACTTC	CASSGARTSGETQYF
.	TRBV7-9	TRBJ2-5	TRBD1	TGTGCCAGCAGCTTCCCCCCCAGGGGGCGCTTGGAAGAGACCCAGTACTTC	CASSFPPRGRLEETQYF
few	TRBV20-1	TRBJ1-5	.	TGCAGTGCTAGAGAGTCGGGCAATCAGCCCCAGCATTTT	CSARESGNQPQHF
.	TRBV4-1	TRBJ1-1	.	TGCGCCAGCAGCCAAGATAAGGGGTCTGAAGCTTTCTTT	CASSQDKGSEAFF
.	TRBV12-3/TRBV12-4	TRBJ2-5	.	TGTGCCAGCAGTTTTGGGGGGCCGGAGGAGACCCAGTACTTC	CASSFGGPEETQYF
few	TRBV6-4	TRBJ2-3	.	TGTGCCAGCAGTGACTCTGCGGACACAGATACGCAGTATTTT	CASSDSADTDTQYF
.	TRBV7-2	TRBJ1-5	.	TGTGCCAGCAGCTTAGGAGGGGCAGGGAGCAATCAGCCCCAGCATTTT	CASSLGGAGSNQPQHF
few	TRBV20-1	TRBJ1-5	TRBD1	TGCAGTGCCGTACCCCGGGACAGTGGTAATCAGCCCCAGCATTTT	CSAVPRDSGNQPQHF
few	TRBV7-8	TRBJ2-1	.	TGTGCCAGCAGCACGAGGGTGGAGAGATACAATGAGCAGTTCTTC	CASSTRVERYNEQFF
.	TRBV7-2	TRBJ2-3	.	TGTGCCAGCAGCTTAGAGTATGAGGGGGCAGATACGCAGTATTTT	CASSLEYEGADTQYF
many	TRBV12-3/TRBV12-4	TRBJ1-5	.	TGTGCCAGCACCTTAGGGAATCAGCCCCAGCATTTT	CASTLGNQPQHF
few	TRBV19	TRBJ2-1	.	TGTGCCAGTAGTATTTCAGGATACAAATACTACAATGAGCAGTTCTTC	CASSISGYKYYNEQFF
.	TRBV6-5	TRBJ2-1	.	TGTGCCAGCAGACCCGGGACACCTTACAATGAGCAGTTCTTC	CASRPGTPYNEQFF
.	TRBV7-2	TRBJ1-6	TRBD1	TGTGCCAGCAGCCAACGGACAGGCCAGGGAAATTCACCCCTCCACTTT	CASSQRTGQGNSPLHF
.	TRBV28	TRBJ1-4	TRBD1	TGTGCCAGCAGTGGGGACAGTAGGTTTTTT	CASSGDSRFF
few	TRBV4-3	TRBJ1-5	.	TGCGCCAGCAGCCAAGTTGTGGCAGGGACTCAGCCCCAGCATTTT	CASSQVVAGTQPQHF
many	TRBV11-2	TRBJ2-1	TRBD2	TGTGCCAGCAGCCCGACTAGCAGCTCCTACAATGAGCAGTTCTTC	CASSPTSSSYNEQFF
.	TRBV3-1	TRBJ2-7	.	TGTGCCAGCAGCGGAGGGTTACCCGAGCAGTACTTC	CASSGGLPEQYF
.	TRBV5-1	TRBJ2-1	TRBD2	TGCGCCAGCAGCTTTCCTAGCGGTTACAATGAGCAGTTCTTC	CASSFPSGYNEQFF
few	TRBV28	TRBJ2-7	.	TGTGCCAGCAGTATACGACAGAGTCACTACGAGCAGTACTTC	CASSIRQSHYEQYF
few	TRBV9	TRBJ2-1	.	TGTGCCAGCAGCCTGAAGCCACAGGGTAAGAATGAGCAGTTCTTC	CASSLKPQGKNEQFF
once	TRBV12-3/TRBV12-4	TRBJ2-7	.	TGTGCCAGCAGTTCAACAGACGGGCTGCGACCCCTCTACGAGCAGTACTTC	CASSSTDGLRPLYEQYF
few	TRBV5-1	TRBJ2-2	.	TGCGCCAGCAGCTTGGACGGGATAAACACCGGGGAGCTGTTTTTT	CASSLDGINTGELFF